This TCR beta chain stems from a study of blood T cell repertoires in COVID-19. The CDR3 spans 14 residues. Germline V gives CDR1 SGHAT, CDR2 FQDESV (reference sequence). Trimming removed 6 bases from V and 10 bases from J; junction bases left unmatched: 9. Either two negative PCRs, clearance, or symptom resolution qualified Cohort 3 donors as recovered. Authors' processing steps: Counts of nucleated cells, estimated from reference gene primer amplification, were obtained. Here immunoSEQ multiplex PCR was the method, and the copy in TCRdb shows in-frame clones only, minus some. The V and J calls and clone size were taken over from that table, and D and trimming were inferred from the DNA. The sample lists 250,000 to 300,000 clones; approximately 88% were seen once.

The J gene is TRBJ1-4, the V gene TRBV11-1; 9 bases fit TRBD1. Sequenced sample: PBMCs or T cells enriched from blood (not recorded which). This sequence originates from a woman aged 30 to 39 who had recovered from COVID-19. The CDR3 region is CASSRPGQGTKLFF. Here the CDR3 DNA reads TGTGCCAGCAGTCGACCGGGACAGGGAACAAAACTGTTTTTT.